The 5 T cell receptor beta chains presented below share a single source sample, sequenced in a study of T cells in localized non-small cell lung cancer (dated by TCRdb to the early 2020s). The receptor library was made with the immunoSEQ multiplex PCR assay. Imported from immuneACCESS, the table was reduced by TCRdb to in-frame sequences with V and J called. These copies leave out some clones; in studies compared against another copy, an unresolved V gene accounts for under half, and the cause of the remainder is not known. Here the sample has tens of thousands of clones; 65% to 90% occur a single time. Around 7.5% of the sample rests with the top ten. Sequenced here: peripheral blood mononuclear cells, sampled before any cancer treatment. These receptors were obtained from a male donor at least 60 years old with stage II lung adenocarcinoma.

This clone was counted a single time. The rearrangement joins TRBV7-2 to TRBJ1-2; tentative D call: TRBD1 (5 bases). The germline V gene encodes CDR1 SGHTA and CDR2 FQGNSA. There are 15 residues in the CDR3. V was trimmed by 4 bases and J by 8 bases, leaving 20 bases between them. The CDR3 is CASSSYPGGLGGYTF. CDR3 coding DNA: TGTGCCAGCAGCTCCTACCCCGGGGGATTGGGGGGCTACACCTTC.

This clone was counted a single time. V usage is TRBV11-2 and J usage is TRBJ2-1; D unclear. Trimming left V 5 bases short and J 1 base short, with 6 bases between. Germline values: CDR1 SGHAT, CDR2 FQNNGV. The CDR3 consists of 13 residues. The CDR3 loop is CASSGVSYNEQFF. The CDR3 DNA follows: TGTGCCAGCAGCGGGGTTTCCTACAATGAGCAGTTCTTC. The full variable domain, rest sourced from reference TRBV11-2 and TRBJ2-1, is EAGVAQSPRYKIIEKRQSVAFWCNPISGHATLYWYQQILGQGPKLLIQFQNNGVVDDSQLPKDRFSAERLKGVDSTLKIQPAKLEDSAVYLCASSGVSYNEQFFGPGTRLTVL.

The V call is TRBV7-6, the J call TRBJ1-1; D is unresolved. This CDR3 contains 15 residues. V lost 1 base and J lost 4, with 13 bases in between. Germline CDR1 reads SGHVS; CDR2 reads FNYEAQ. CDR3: CASSLDSGGSTEAFF. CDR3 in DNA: TGTGCCAGCAGCTTAGACAGCGGCGGGAGCACTGAAGCTTTCTTT.

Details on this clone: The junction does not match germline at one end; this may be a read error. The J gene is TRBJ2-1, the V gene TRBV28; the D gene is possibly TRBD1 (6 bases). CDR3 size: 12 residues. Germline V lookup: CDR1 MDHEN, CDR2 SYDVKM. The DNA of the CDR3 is TGTGCCACCTCAAGACAGGTGGGAGAGGTGATCTTC. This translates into CATSRQVGEVIF.

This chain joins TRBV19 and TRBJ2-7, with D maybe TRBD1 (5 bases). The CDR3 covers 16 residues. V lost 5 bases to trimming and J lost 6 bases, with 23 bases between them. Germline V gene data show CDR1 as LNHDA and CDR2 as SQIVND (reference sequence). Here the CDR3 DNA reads TGTGCCAGTAGTTCCCCTCCAGGGAAAGATTTAAGCGAGCAGTACTTC. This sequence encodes CASSSPPGKDLSEQYF.